Each of the 8 T cell receptor beta chains below was sequenced from the same sample in a study of post-analysis software for immune sequencing data. Libraries were made from TCR beta cDNA, and they carried unique molecular identifiers. MiXCR was run by TCRdb on the PCR reads, yielding one entry per CDR3 protein. Of roughly 580,000 distinct CDR3 sequences in the sample, about 40% are singletons; the top ten hold more than 1.5%. Study-wide results and limits: Patients showed TRBV5-6, TRBV5-1 and TRBV20-1 among 4 or 5 TRBV segments more frequent than in controls.

The antigens of these receptors remain unknown. The sample comprised blood. Source of these receptors: a girl between 10 and 17 years old with multiple sclerosis.

This rearrangement joins TRBV5-1 to TRBJ2-5; 9 bases line up with TRBD1. V lost 4 bases and J lost 6; bases outside the gene matches: 4. The CDR3 contains 13 residues. Germline-derived CDR1 and CDR2 are SGHRS and YFSETQ. CDR3 coding DNA: TGCGCCAGCAGCGTGGGACAGGGCAAGACCCAGTACTTC. It encodes CASSVGQGKTQYF.

This clonotype was seen a handful of times. The chain links TRBV13 to TRBJ2-7, with D maybe TRBD2 (5 bases). V lost 3 bases, J lost 7 bases, and 16 bases lay in between. CDR3 size: 14 residues. Germline V gene lookup returns CDR1 PRHDT and CDR2 FYEKMQ (reference sequence). The CDR3 protein is CASSLRGLAGEQYF. CDR3 nucleotide sequence: TGTGCCAGCAGCTTGCGCGGACTGGCCGGAGAGCAGTACTTC.

Notes on this clonotype: A much larger clone lies a single base off, so this may be a read error. The chain joins TRBV11-2 to TRBJ2-1; a possible D gene is TRBD2 (5 bases). The germline CDR1 and CDR2 sequences are SGHAT and FQNNGV. This CDR3 has 14 residues. V was pared by 1 base and J by 6 bases, with 10 bases between. CDR3 residues: CASSLGASGNEQFF. As DNA, the CDR3 is TGTGCCAGCAGCTTAGGAGCAAGCGGCAATGAGCAGTTCTTC. The full variable domain, its missing parts supplied by reference TRBV11-2 and TRBJ2-1, is EAGVAQSPRYKIIEKRQSVAFWCNPISGHATLYWYQQILGQGPKLLIQFQNNGVVDDSQLPKDRFSAERLKGVDSTLKIQPAKLEDSAVYLCASSLGASGNEQFFGPGTRLTVL.

Only a few counts were recorded for this clonotype. This chain's CDR3 is CSARDRGGPNYGYTF. CDR3 coding DNA: TGCAGTGCTAGAGATAGGGGGGGGCCGAACTATGGCTACACCTTC. The chain has TRBV20-1 and TRBJ1-2, with D perhaps TRBD1 (6 bases). V lost 0 bases, J lost 2 bases, and 13 bases lay in between. Germline V gene lookup returns CDR1 DFQATT and CDR2 SNEGSKA (reference sequence). The CDR3 is 15 amino acids.

The chain links TRBV3-1 to TRBJ2-3; D is possibly TRBD1 or TRBD2 (5 bases each). Deletions cut 0 bases from V and 1 base from J, with 14 bases between. Germline V CDR1 and CDR2: LGHDT, YNNKEL (reference sequence). The CDR3 extends over 17 amino acids. The CDR3 here is CASSQDSRGPGTDTQYF. The CDR3 nucleotides read TGTGCCAGCAGCCAAGATTCGAGGGGCCCGGGCACAGATACGCAGTATTTT.

The chain employs TRBV6-6 and TRBJ2-7, with D possibly TRBD1 on 5 matching bases. Germline V gene data show CDR1 as MNHNY and CDR2 as SVGAGI (reference sequence). This CDR3 has 15 residues. Trimming shortened V by 2 bases and J by 2 bases, and 13 bases separated the two germline ends. The CDR3 is CASSYGALTTYEQYF. The CDR3 coding sequence is TGTGCCAGCAGTTACGGGGCATTGACGACCTACGAGCAGTACTTC.

CDR3: CASSEVTRAETYEQYF. The CDR3 DNA reads TGTGCCAGCAGTGAAGTCACCCGGGCAGAGACCTACGAGCAGTACTTC. V gene TRBV2 combines with J gene TRBJ2-7; D is unresolved. The V and J ends lost 1 base and 2 bases respectively, with 15 bases between them. The CDR3 consists of 16 residues. In germline, CDR1 is SNHLY, CDR2 FYNNEI. Looking up the rest from reference TRBV2 and TRBJ2-7 gives the full variable domain: EPEVTQTPSHQVTQMGQEVILRCVPISNHLYFYWYRQILGQKVEFLVSFYNNEISEKSEIFDDQFSVERPDGSNFTLKIRSTKLEDSAMYFCASSEVTRAETYEQYFGPGTRLTVT.

Comments on this clonotype: A much larger clonotype is one base distant, so this may be a read error. The chain carries TRBV6-6 and TRBJ1-1, with D possibly TRBD1 on 5 matching bases. Germline V gene lookup returns CDR1 MNHNY and CDR2 SVGAGI (reference sequence). This CDR3 spans 14 amino acids. CDR3 sequence: CASSSGTVNTKAFF. The CDR3 DNA follows: TGTGCCAGCAGTTCCGGGACGGTGAACACTAAAGCTTTCTTT.